This is a list of T cell receptor beta chains from one sample in a study of blood T cell repertoires in COVID-19. TCRdb's copy holds only in-frame clones and misses some; the assay was immunoSEQ multiplex PCR. The table shows roughly 97,000 clones, with less than 85% occurring only once. Sequences were obtained from peripheral blood. The receptors were gathered from a man between 65 and 79 years old with acute or convalescent COVID-19. Both conserved end residues are part of each CDR3. A D gene is named only where the DNA matches it firmly. Clone size appears in some rows only: once, few, many, or a class for an expanded clone.

V gene	clone size	J gene	D gene	CDR3 DNA	CDR3 protein
TRBV7-8	few	TRBJ1-4	TRBD1	TGTGCCAGCAGTACCCGGCGGACAGGGCAAGAAAAACTGTTTTTT	CASSTRRTGQEKLFF
TRBV9	-	TRBJ2-3	-	TGTGCCAGCAGCGTACCGGAGGACACAGATACGCAGTATTTT	CASSVPEDTDTQYF
TRBV6-1	-	TRBJ1-2	TRBD1	TGTGCCAGCAGTGAAGCTTATGGGACAGGGACCTATGGCTACACCTTC	CASSEAYGTGTYGYTF
TRBV5-5	-	TRBJ2-3	TRBD1	TGTGCCAGCAGCTTCGGGACAGGTGGAGAAGATACGCAGTATTTT	CASSFGTGGEDTQYF
TRBV27	-	TRBJ1-2	-	TGTGCCAGCAGTTTGACAGGCACCTATGGCTACACCTTC	CASSLTGTYGYTF
TRBV5-4	few	TRBJ2-2	-	TGTGCCAGCAGCGTGGACAGTCCCACCGGGGAGCTGTTTTTT	CASSVDSPTGELFF
TRBV6-5	-	TRBJ1-1	-	TGTGCCAGCAGTTACGGCGGGATTGGGGACACTGAAGCTTTCTTT	CASSYGGIGDTEAFF
TRBV6-1	few	TRBJ1-1	-	TGTGCCAGCAGTGATTATGGTGGCAGAAACACTGAAGCTTTCTTT	CASSDYGGRNTEAFF
TRBV6-6	few	TRBJ2-3	TRBD2	TGTGCCAGCAGTTTGGGACTAGCGCCATCCACAGATACGCAGTATTTT	CASSLGLAPSTDTQYF
TRBV7-2	-	TRBJ1-2	-	TGTGCCAGCAGCCCGCAGGGTAATAAGGGCTACACCTTC	CASSPQGNKGYTF
TRBV7-6	once	TRBJ2-2	-	TGTGCCAGCAGCTTAGAATGGGGCGGCAGGGACACCGGGGAGCTGTTTTTT	CASSLEWGGRDTGELFF
TRBV9	-	TRBJ2-5	-	TGTGCCAGCAGCGTAGCCGTTAGCGAAGGAGAGACCCAGTACTTC	CASSVAVSEGETQYF
TRBV10-3	once	TRBJ2-3	-	TGTGCCATCAGTGTGGGCGGCACAGATACGCAGTATTTT	CAISVGGTDTQYF
TRBV29-1	-	TRBJ1-2	TRBD1	TGCAGCGTTGAAGTAGGGGGACGGACAGGCTATGGCTACACCTTC	CSVEVGGRTGYGYTF
TRBV7-2	-	TRBJ2-1	TRBD2	TGTGCCAGCAGCCCCCAAGGGACTAGCCTTCGGGGCGGGGCTTTTGAGCAGTTCTTC	CASSPQGTSLRGGAFEQFF
TRBV6-6	-	TRBJ2-3	TRBD2	TGTGCCAGCAGTTACTCGAGCGGGGGGGGCACAGATACGCAGTATTTT	CASSYSSGGGTDTQYF
TRBV5-1	-	TRBJ2-1	-	TGCGCCAGCAGCTTTTTCGGCCACAGCTCCTACAATGAGCAGTTCTTC	CASSFFGHSSYNEQFF
TRBV7-2	-	TRBJ2-2	-	TGTGCCAGCAGCTCATTTCCAGGGAACACCGGGGAGCTGTTTTTT	CASSSFPGNTGELFF
TRBV7-8	once	TRBJ1-2	TRBD1	TGTGCCAGCAGCCTGGGGACAGGGAGATGGGGCTACACCTTC	CASSLGTGRWGYTF
TRBV28	-	TRBJ1-1	-	TGTGCCAGCAGTTGGGACTTAGGATGGAACACTGAAGCTTTCTTT	CASSWDLGWNTEAFF
TRBV19	-	TRBJ2-5	-	TGTGCCAGTAGTAGGGCTACCCGAGAGACCCAGTACTTC	CASSRATRETQYF
TRBV19	-	TRBJ1-1	-	TGTGCCAGTGGGGAGGGGTTCACTGAAGCTTTCTTT	CASGEGFTEAFF
TRBV28	-	TRBJ2-7	-	TGTGCCAGCAGTTATATAACCACGGACACCTCCGACGAGCAGTACTTC	CASSYITTDTSDEQYF
TRBV4-1	-	TRBJ2-7	-	TGCGCCAGCAGCCAAGATTACAGGATAGACTACGAGCAGTACTTC	CASSQDYRIDYEQYF
TRBV6-5	-	TRBJ1-2	TRBD1	TGTGCCAGTTCAGACAGGGGAGTGCGTGGCTACACCTTC	CASSDRGVRGYTF
TRBV4-1	-	TRBJ1-2	TRBD1	TGCGCCAGCAGGCGGACAGGGGATAGGTATGGCTACACCTTC	CASRRTGDRYGYTF
TRBV7-2	-	TRBJ1-6	TRBD1	TGTGCCAGCAGCTTAGATCGACAGGGGAAATCACCCCTCCACTTT	CASSLDRQGKSPLHF
TRBV5-1	-	TRBJ2-7	TRBD2	TGCGCCAGCAGCTTTCTAGCGGGAGCCCACGGGCAGTACTTC	CASSFLAGAHGQYF
TRBV12-5	-	TRBJ2-1	-	TGTGCTAGTGGTTCACCCGCGGGCTCCTACAATGAGCAGTTCTTC	CASGSPAGSYNEQFF
TRBV7-3	-	TRBJ2-3	-	TGTGCCAGCAGCTTACGCCGGGGAGATACGCAGTATTTT	CASSLRRGDTQYF
TRBV6-5	-	TRBJ2-3	-	TGTGCCAGCAGTTCATTAGATACGCAGTATTTT	CASSSLDTQYF
TRBV5-1	once	TRBJ2-1	-	TGCGCCAGCAGCTTGGGTGAGCGGATACTGTACAATGAGCAGTTCTTC	CASSLGERILYNEQFF
TRBV2	once	TRBJ2-5	TRBD2	TGTGCCAGCAGTGAATGGCCTAGCGGGGGCGAAGAGACCCAGTACTTC	CASSEWPSGGEETQYF
TRBV27	-	TRBJ1-2	-	TGTGCCAGCAGTTTCTGGGACGATACAGGGACCTATGGCTACACCTTC	CASSFWDDTGTYGYTF
TRBV27	-	TRBJ1-6	-	TGTGCCAGCAGTTTATCCTGGGCGGACACGGTAGTAAGTTCACCCCTCCACTTT	CASSLSWADTVVSSPLHF
TRBV9	-	TRBJ2-1	-	TGTGCCAGCAGCGTAGTTTTGGGGAGTGAGCAGTTCTTC	CASSVVLGSEQFF
TRBV29-1	-	TRBJ1-2	-	TGCAGCGTTGGGGCGGTTGCGGGGGCTCGATACGGCTACACCTTC	CSVGAVAGARYGYTF
TRBV14	few	TRBJ1-1	TRBD1	TGTGCCAGCAGCCAGGGACAGTGGGTGAACACTGAAGCTTTCTTT	CASSQGQWVNTEAFF
TRBV28	-	TRBJ1-4	-	TGTGCCAGCAGTTTACTGCAGGGGAGTGAAAAACTGTTTTTT	CASSLLQGSEKLFF
TRBV6-5	-	TRBJ2-1	-	TGTGCCAGCAGTCTAAAGGGGTACCCATACAATGAGCAGTTCTTC	CASSLKGYPYNEQFF
TRBV2	-	TRBJ1-1	-	TGTGCCACGTCCTCAGGGGACACTGAAGCTTTCTTT	CATSSGDTEAFF
TRBV7-2	once	TRBJ2-2	-	TGTGCCAGCATCGGAACAGCCTCGAACACCGGGGAGCTGTTTTTT	CASIGTASNTGELFF
TRBV10-3	-	TRBJ2-1	TRBD2	TGTGCCATCAGTATTCTCGGTCCGGGAGGGCCCTCGGATGAGCAGTTCTTC	CAISILGPGGPSDEQFF
TRBV9	-	TRBJ1-2	-	TGTGCCAGCAGCGATCTTCAGGGATCCCTCCTTGGCTACACCTTC	CASSDLQGSLLGYTF
TRBV10-2	-	TRBJ1-6	-	TGCGCCAGCACCGAGAGCTCCTATAATTCACCCCTCCACTTT	CASTESSYNSPLHF
TRBV7-8	once	TRBJ1-5	-	TGTGCCAGCAGCCGTGGAGTTAATCAGCCCCAGCATTTT	CASSRGVNQPQHF
TRBV3-1/TRBV3-2	few	TRBJ2-7	-	TGTGCCAGCAGCCAAAGAGGGTCCTACGAGCAGTACTTC	CASSQRGSYEQYF
TRBV7-9	-	TRBJ2-2	-	TGTGCCAGCAACCCGGGGACCGGGGAGCTGTTTTTT	CASNPGTGELFF
TRBV7-8	-	TRBJ2-7	TRBD1	TGTGCCAGCAGCTATACCCGGGACAGGGTAGACGAGCAGTACTTC	CASSYTRDRVDEQYF